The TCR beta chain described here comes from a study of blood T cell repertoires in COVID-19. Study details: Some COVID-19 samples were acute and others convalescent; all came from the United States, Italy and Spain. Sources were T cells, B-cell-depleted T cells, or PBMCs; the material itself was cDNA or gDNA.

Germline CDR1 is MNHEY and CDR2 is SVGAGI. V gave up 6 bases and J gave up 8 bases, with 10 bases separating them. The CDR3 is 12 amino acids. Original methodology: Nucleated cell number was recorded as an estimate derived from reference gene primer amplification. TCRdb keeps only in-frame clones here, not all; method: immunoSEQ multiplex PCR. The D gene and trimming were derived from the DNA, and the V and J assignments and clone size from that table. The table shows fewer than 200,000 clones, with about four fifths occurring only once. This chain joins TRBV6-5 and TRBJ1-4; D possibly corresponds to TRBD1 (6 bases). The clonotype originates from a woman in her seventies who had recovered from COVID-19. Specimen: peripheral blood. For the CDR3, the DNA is TGTGCCAGCAGGGGGGCAGGGGAAAAACTGTTTTTT. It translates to CASRGAGEKLFF.